Following are 18 T cell receptor beta chains from one sample sequenced in a study of beta chain features in type 1 diabetes. Study observations and caveats: In every one of the four CD4+ subsets, TCRB CDR3s were moderately but significantly shorter in Type 1 diabetes patients.

These receptors have no identified antigens. cDNA synthesis used the whole RNA isolate, giving expressed TCRB sequences. Using immunoSEQ multiplex PCR, the repertoire was profiled, and TCRdb retains in-frame clones only, with some absent. The data show around 360,000 clones, around 12% seen once. Material: naive CD4+ T cells from blood. The source is a woman under 30 with type 1 diabetes.

This clone was seen a few times. V and J are TRBV9 and TRBJ2-7; 9 bases agree with TRBD2. Germline trimming cut 4 bases from V and 1 base from J; bases unmatched to any gene: 3. The CDR3 has 14 residues. CDR1 is SGDLS and CDR2 is YYNGEE in the germline V gene. Here the CDR3 reads CASSSSGGSYEQYF. The CDR3, as DNA: TGTGCCAGCAGCAGTAGCGGGGGATCCTACGAGCAGTACTTC.

This clone was found a few times. The V gene is TRBV25-1, the J gene TRBJ1-2; D is uncertain. CDR3 length: 12 amino acids. Germline V gene data show CDR1 as MGHDK and CDR2 as SYGVNS. The germline V and J ends were trimmed by 5 bases and 4 bases, with 8 bases remaining between them. The CDR3 reads CASSPPGYGYTF. CDR3 sequence (DNA): TGTGCCAGCAGTCCCCCCGGCTATGGCTACACCTTC.

This clone was observed a handful of times. The DNA for the CDR3 is TGTGCCAGTCGGCGGGAACCCTCCTACGAGCAGTACTTC. It encodes CASRREPSYEQYF. The V call is TRBV2, the J call TRBJ2-7; D is perhaps TRBD2 (6 bases). CDR1 is SNHLY and CDR2 is FYNNEI in the germline V gene. Deletions cut 9 bases from V and 0 bases from J, with 12 bases between. CDR3 size: 13 residues.

This clone was detected only a few times. The chain joins TRBV18 to TRBJ2-5; D perhaps matches TRBD1 (6 bases). This CDR3 contains 13 residues. With 4 bases removed from V and 3 bases from J, the gap between germline ends came to 9 bases. CDR1 and CDR2 from the germline V gene are KGHSH and LQKENI. CDR3 residues: CASSLRTEETQYF. The CDR3 nucleotides are TGTGCCAGCTCACTCCGGACAGAAGAGACCCAGTACTTC.

In its sample, this clone was seen a few times. The V gene is TRBV9, the J gene TRBJ1-1; 9 bases line up with TRBD1. The length of the CDR3 is 15 residues. Germline V gene lookup returns CDR1 SGDLS and CDR2 YYNGEE. After removal of 0 bases from V and 10 bases from J, the junction contained 10 bases not matched to a gene. The CDR3 here is CASSVEGQGQGTAFF. CDR3 bases: TGTGCCAGCAGCGTAGAAGGACAGGGGCAAGGTACAGCTTTCTTT.

The V gene is TRBV5-8, the J gene TRBJ1-2; D gene ambiguous. CDR3 length: 15 amino acids. Germline V lookup: CDR1 SGHTS, CDR2 YDEGEE. Trimming cost V 0 bases and J 2 bases, with 11 bases left between them. The CDR3, as DNA: TGTGCCAGCAGCTTGGCCGGACGGGGAAACTATGGCTACACCTTC. Translating it yields CASSLAGRGNYGYTF.

The rearrangement joins TRBV5-1 to TRBJ1-1; D is undetermined. Germline CDR1 reads SGHRS; CDR2 reads YFSETQ. The V gene lost 4 bases and the J gene lost 0 bases, with 16 bases spanning the gap. CDR3 length equals 16 residues. CDR3 sequence: CASSPSQNFMNTEAFF. The CDR3 nucleotides read TGCGCCAGCAGCCCCTCACAGAATTTCATGAACACTGAAGCTTTCTTT.

This clone has a handful of counts. This chain joins TRBV25-1 and TRBJ2-7; perhaps TRBD2 as D (5 bases). This CDR3 comprises 13 residues. CDR1 is MGHDK and CDR2 is SYGVNS in the germline V gene. The germline V and J ends were trimmed by 5 bases and 6 bases, with 14 bases remaining between them. The CDR3 sequence: CASSMKLGSEQYF. CDR3 nucleotides: TGTGCCAGCAGTATGAAACTTGGGAGCGAGCAGTACTTC.

The gene calls are TRBV18 and TRBJ1-1; the D gene is possibly TRBD1 (6 bases). V dropped 8 bases and J dropped 2 bases, with 12 bases sitting between them. This CDR3 spans 13 amino acids. CDR1 and CDR2 (germline): KGHSH, LQKENI. The CDR3, as DNA: TGTGCCAGCCTCGGACAGCCTAACACTGAAGCTTTCTTT. Translating it yields CASLGQPNTEAFF.

This clone was observed a handful of times. Other DNA sequences in this sample translate to the same CDR3. The rearrangement joins TRBV6-5 to TRBJ1-2; TRBD1 agrees at 10 bases. Germline V gene lookup returns CDR1 MNHEY and CDR2 SVGAGI. This CDR3 region has 12 residues. V gave up 9 bases and J gave up 8 bases; unmatched junction bases: 6. The CDR3 DNA sequence: TGTGCCAGTTCTTCGACAGGGGGCGGCTACACCTTC. The encoded protein is CASSSTGGGYTF.

V usage is TRBV18 and J usage is TRBJ2-1, with TRBD2 identical over 13 bases. V lost 3 bases to trimming and J lost 7 bases; unmatched junction nucleotides: 6. The CDR3 contains 16 residues. Germline V gene data show CDR1 as KGHSH and CDR2 as LQKENI. The CDR3 DNA follows: TGTGCCAGCTCACCTAAGACTAGCGGGAGGTATAATGAGCAGTTCTTC. It encodes CASSPKTSGRYNEQFF.

This clone was observed a single time. The chain employs TRBV28 and TRBJ2-7; TRBD2 aligns across 8 bases. V gave up 7 bases and J gave up 7 bases; unmatched junction bases: 9. Germline CDR1 MDHEN, CDR2 SYDVKM. This CDR3 is 13 amino acids long. The DNA of the CDR3 is TGTGCCAGCACAGCGGGAGCCCTACAGGAGCAGTACTTC. Its protein is CASTAGALQEQYF.

This clone turned up a few times. The rearrangement links TRBV29-1 to TRBJ2-1; 7 bases line up with TRBD1. Germline assignment: CDR1 SQVTM and CDR2 ANQGSEA. The CDR3 loop spans 15 amino acids. V lost 1 base to trimming and J lost 4 bases; unmatched junction nucleotides: 7. CDR3 sequence reads: CSVEATGVGYNEQFF. The CDR3 bases are TGCAGCGTTGAAGCTACAGGGGTCGGGTACAATGAGCAGTTCTTC.

The rearrangement joins TRBV7-8 to TRBJ2-5, with a tentative D call TRBD1 (5 bases). The V end was cut by 5 bases, the J end by 4 bases, with 14 bases between. Germline V gives CDR1 SGHVS, CDR2 FQNEAQ. The CDR3 extends over 14 amino acids. For the CDR3, the DNA is TGTGCCAGCAGCGCCAGGGCTCCGTCAGAGACCCAGTACTTC. Its translation: CASSARAPSETQYF.

Note on this clone: Its ends do not fully match the called genes, so a read error is possible. This CDR3 is CASREDRVGLNEQFF. The CDR3 DNA reads as TGTGCCAGCAGGGAAGACAGGGTCGGGCTAAATGAGCAGTTCTTC. J is TRBJ2-1 and V is TRBV2; 7 bases are shared with TRBD1. Germline loops: CDR1 SNHLY, CDR2 FYNNEI. This CDR3 is built from 15 residues. Combining the CDR3 with reference TRBV2 and TRBJ2-1 gives the whole variable domain EPEVTQTPSHQVTQMGQEVILRCVPISNHLYFYWYRQILGQKVEFLVSFYNNEISEKSEIFDDQFSVERPDGSNFTLKIRSTKLEDSAMYFCASREDRVGLNEQFFGPGTRLTVL.

V gene TRBV7-6 combines with J gene TRBJ2-1; 7 bases align to TRBD1. The CDR3 is 13 amino acids. V lost 5 bases and J lost 8; bases outside the gene matches: 6. From germline, CDR1 is SGHVS and CDR2 FNYEAQ. The chain's CDR3 is CASSANRGDEQFF. As DNA, the CDR3 is TGTGCCAGCAGCGCTAACAGGGGCGATGAGCAGTTCTTC.

Here the CDR3 DNA reads TGTGCCAGCAGCCAGTGGACAGGTTTCAATGAGCAGTTCTTC. This gives the protein CASSQWTGFNEQFF. The chain couples TRBV7-2 to TRBJ2-1, with 7 bases that match TRBD1. Germline CDR1 SGHTA, CDR2 FQGNSA. The CDR3 sequence is 14 residues long. After removal of 5 bases from V and 6 bases from J, the junction contained 7 bases not matched to a gene.

V and J are TRBV11-3 and TRBJ2-3; D unresolved. The CDR3 consists of 12 residues. Trimming shortened V by 5 bases and J by 6 bases, and 9 bases separated the two germline ends. Germline V CDR1 and CDR2: SGHNT, YENEEA. The CDR3 region has the DNA TGTGCCAGCAGCGAAACATCCGATACGCAGTATTTT. Translation gives CASSETSDTQYF.